This TCR beta chain was identified during a study of cytomegalovirus exposure and HLA in healthy donors. Study-wide points: Among TCR sequences, most were rare, though some public TCRs appeared in many donors. A few V segments could not be told apart, such as TRBV6-2 and TRBV6-3, and were left out. Through in vitro validation, three CMV-associated chains were shown to be specific for CMV antigens.

Researchers ran the PCR with 60 Vbeta and 13 Jbeta primers. The data were produced by immunoSEQ multiplex PCR, yet TCRdb's version contains in-frame clones alone and is incomplete. The table includes about 180,000 clones, around 80% detected once. Each of the donors was a healthy bone marrow donor. Germline-derived CDR1 and CDR2 are MNHEY and SMNVEV (reference sequence). Germline trimming cut 2 bases from V and 5 bases from J; bases unmatched to any gene: 28. The CDR3 totals 23 residues. This clone was recorded a few times. The antigen is undetermined. This chain connects TRBV27 to TRBJ2-2; 8 bases are a match to TRBD1. This TCR was recovered from a girl aged 2 to 10 in good health and CMV-seropositive. Sequenced sample: PBMCs. CDR3 in amino acids: CASSLHWVNFRPGQASKTGELFF. In nucleotides, the CDR3 is TGTGCCAGCAGTTTACACTGGGTGAACTTTCGCCCGGGACAGGCCTCCAAGACCGGGGAGCTGTTTTTT.